The next 13 T cell receptor beta chains were all read from a single sample in a study of T-cell reconstitution after alpha-beta-depleted transplantation in children. The library targeted TCRbeta and was prepared with unique molecular identifiers. From the PCR reads, TCRdb called clonotypes with MiXCR, one entry per CDR3 protein. The profile shows more than 40,000 distinct CDR3 sequences, roughly 52% of them singletons. Sequencing used peripheral blood, obtained before TCRalphabeta/CD19-depleted stem cell transplant. The source of these receptors is a boy in the first two years of life with SCID, due to receive a stem cell transplant.

V usage is TRBV20-1 and J usage is TRBJ1-1; TRBD1 is a possible D gene (5 bases). The CDR3 spans 12 residues. V lost 8 bases to trimming and J lost 1 base, with 11 bases between them. Germline-derived CDR1 and CDR2 are DFQATT and SNEGSKA (reference sequence). The CDR3 region has the DNA TGCAGTCGCGGGGACCGGAACACTGAAGCTTTCTTT. It is translated as CSRGDRNTEAFF.

This clonotype has just a few counts. V and J are TRBV5-1 and TRBJ2-5; TRBD1 aligns across 10 bases. V was clipped by 4 bases and J by 6 bases; unmatched bases: 9. The CDR3 is 15 residues long. In germline, CDR1 is SGHRS, CDR2 YFSETQ. CDR3 in amino acids: CASSLRDRGRQTQYF. CDR3 nucleotides: TGCGCCAGCAGCCTGAGGGACAGGGGTAGGCAGACCCAGTACTTC.

This clonotype was seen a single time. V usage is TRBV29-1 and J usage is TRBJ2-5, with a possible D match to TRBD2 (6 bases). Germline CDR1 SQVTM, CDR2 ANQGSEA. CDR3 length equals 14 residues. Trimming shortened V by 0 bases and J by 5 bases, and 13 bases separated the two germline ends. CDR3 DNA sequence: TGCAGCGTTGAAGATAGGACTATACCGGAGACCCAGTACTTC. Its translation is CSVEDRTIPETQYF.

This clonotype was recorded a few times. The gene calls are TRBV5-1 and TRBJ2-5; TRBD2 agrees at 8 bases. The CDR3 consists of 15 residues. V shed 4 bases, J shed 5 bases, and the junction held 10 bases outside the gene matches. Germline V lookup: CDR1 SGHRS, CDR2 YFSETQ. CDR3 residues: CASSPDRTSWETQYF. As DNA, the CDR3 is TGCGCCAGCAGCCCCGACCGGACTAGCTGGGAGACCCAGTACTTC.

The rearrangement links TRBV5-1 to TRBJ2-5, with 10 positions matching TRBD1. The germline V gene encodes CDR1 SGHRS and CDR2 YFSETQ. V shed 4 bases and J 5 bases; nucleotides not matched to a gene: 2. This CDR3 is 13 amino acids long. The CDR3 nucleotides read TGCGCCAGCAGCCCGGGACAGGGGGAGACCCAGTACTTC. Translating gives CASSPGQGETQYF. The variable domain in full, with the rest retrieved from reference TRBV5-1 and TRBJ2-5, is KAGVTQTPRYLIKTRGQQVTLSCSPISGHRSVSWYQQTPGQGLQFLFEYFSETQRNKGNFPGRFSGRQFSNSRSEMNVSTLELGDSALYLCASSPGQGETQYFGPGTRLLVL.

The chain uses TRBV27 and TRBJ2-2; D perhaps matches TRBD1 (7 bases). V lost 5 bases, J lost 4 bases, and 11 bases lay in between. CDR3 length: 14 residues. Germline CDR1 and CDR2: MNHEY and SMNVEV (reference sequence). This CDR3 is CASSGGTATGELFF. Here the CDR3 DNA reads TGTGCCAGCAGTGGGGGGACAGCCACCGGGGAGCTGTTTTTT.

This chain connects TRBV27 to TRBJ2-2; D call uncertain. The CDR3 covers 13 residues. V was pared by 4 bases and J by 7 bases, with 10 bases between. Germline CDR1 is MNHEY and CDR2 is SMNVEV (reference sequence). CDR3 amino acids: CASSYYGIGELFF. The DNA for the CDR3 is TGTGCCAGCAGTTACTACGGCATCGGGGAGCTGTTTTTT.

The chain joins TRBV13 to TRBJ1-1; 8 nucleotides align to TRBD1. This CDR3 region has 13 residues. Germline CDR1 PRHDT, CDR2 FYEKMQ (reference sequence). Unmatched junction bases numbered 3, after V lost 5 bases and J lost 4 bases. The CDR3 spells CASSGRGPTEAFF. CDR3 DNA: TGTGCCAGCAGCGGCAGGGGGCCCACTGAAGCTTTCTTT.

V is TRBV29-1 and J is TRBJ2-7; 7 bases map to TRBD1. In germline, CDR1 is SQVTM, CDR2 ANQGSEA. Trimming removed 5 bases from V and 0 bases from J; junction bases left unmatched: 7. The CDR3 spans 14 residues. The CDR3 is CSVRPNRGSYEQYF. CDR3 coding DNA: TGCAGCGTTCGACCCAACAGGGGCTCCTACGAGCAGTACTTC.

The chain has TRBV28 and TRBJ1-5, with D perhaps matching TRBD1 (6 bases). V shed 10 bases and J shed 5 bases, with 24 bases lying between them. The germline gives CDR1 MDHEN, CDR2 SYDVKM. This CDR3 spans 16 amino acids. DNA of the CDR3: TGTGCCATGGGCCCCGGGGGCCGCCGGAAGGATCAGCCCCAGCATTTT. Its translation: CAMGPGGRRKDQPQHF.

The chain combines TRBV20-1 with TRBJ2-4, with no clear D. Germline CDR1 DFQATT, CDR2 SNEGSKA (reference sequence). This CDR3 region has 14 residues. The V end was cut by 4 bases, the J end by 5 bases, with 15 bases between. CDR3 bases: TGCAGTGCTACCAACACATTGAGTGAAAACATTCAGTACTTC. The encoded protein is CSATNTLSENIQYF.

This clonotype was detected only a few times. The genes are TRBV29-1 and TRBJ2-5, with 8 bases aligning to TRBD1. Germline assignment: CDR1 SQVTM and CDR2 ANQGSEA. The length of the CDR3 is 15 residues. Germline trimming cut 5 bases from V and 1 base from J; bases unmatched to any gene: 9. The DNA of the CDR3 is TGCAGCGTTCGAGATGCCAGGGGGCCCCAAGAGACCCAGTACTTC. It encodes CSVRDARGPQETQYF.

The chain has TRBV6-4 and TRBJ1-6, with unresolved D. From germline, CDR1 is MRHNA and CDR2 SNTAGT. CDR3 length equals 15 residues. The germline V and J ends were trimmed by 6 bases and 7 bases, with 16 bases remaining between them. The CDR3 DNA is TGTGCCAGCAGCCCAGTGTCAGACGGGAATTCACCCCTCCACTTT. Its translation is CASSPVSDGNSPLHF.